Listed below are T cell receptor beta chains from one sample, sequenced in a study of shared clonotypes between healthy human individuals. Assay: immunoSEQ multiplex PCR; the TCRdb copy retains only in-frame clones and omits some. The profile shows 2 million to 2.5 million clones, around 96% of them singletons. The sequenced material came from naive CD8+ T cells sorted from blood. These receptors all come from a man between 18 and 35 years old in good health. Each CDR3 is given with its conserved first and last residue. A D gene is named only where the DNA matches it firmly. Expanded clones are given a class, and other clones once, few, many or no size at all.

V gene	D gene	J gene	clone size	CDR3 DNA	CDR3 protein
TRBV7-9	NA	TRBJ2-6	NA	TGTGCCAGCATGACGGGAGCCAACGTCCTGACTTTC	CASMTGANVLTF
TRBV11-2	TRBD2	TRBJ2-7	NA	TGTGCCAGCAGCTTTGGGACTAGCTTCTACGAGCAGTACTTC	CASSFGTSFYEQYF
TRBV5-6	NA	TRBJ2-7	NA	TGTGCCAGCAGTTTCATATTACAAGAGGCAAACTACGAGCAGTACTTC	CASSFILQEANYEQYF
TRBV4-2	NA	TRBJ1-2	NA	TGTGCCAGCAGCCAGGACTACGGTACAAACTATGGCTACACCTTC	CASSQDYGTNYGYTF
TRBV21-1	NA	TRBJ2-2	NA	TGTGCCAGCAGCAAAAGGGCCTCCGACACCGGGGAGCTGTTTTTT	CASSKRASDTGELFF
TRBV27	TRBD1	TRBJ2-2	NA	TGTGCCAGCAGTTTACTCCTCTCGACAGGGAATACCGGGGAGCTGTTTTTT	CASSLLLSTGNTGELFF
TRBV5-1	NA	TRBJ1-6	once	TGCGCCAGCAGCTTGGACGTCCAGAATTCACCCCTCCACTTT	CASSLDVQNSPLHF
TRBV2	TRBD2	TRBJ2-7	NA	TGTGCCGGGGGGGGGAACCCCCCACCTTACGAGCAGTACTTC	CAGGGNPPPYEQYF
TRBV11-2	NA	TRBJ1-3	NA	TGTGCCAGCAGCTGGGACTTGGGGGGAAACACCATATATTTT	CASSWDLGGNTIYF
TRBV5-1	TRBD2	TRBJ2-2	NA	TGCGCCAGCAGCTTGGAGGTAGCGGGAGCAGGCGGGGAGCTGTTTTTT	CASSLEVAGAGGELFF
TRBV6-5	TRBD2	TRBJ2-1	NA	TGTGCCAGCAGTTACGCAGGACTAGCTGCCAATGAGCAGTTCTTC	CASSYAGLAANEQFF
TRBV4-3	TRBD2	TRBJ2-3	NA	TGCGCCAGCAGCCAAGAAAAGGGACTAGCGGGAGGCACAGATACGCAGTATTTT	CASSQEKGLAGGTDTQYF
TRBV10-1	TRBD1	TRBJ2-7	NA	TGCGCCAGCAGAGCTACCCGGGACAGGGGATCCTACGAGCAGTACTTC	CASRATRDRGSYEQYF
TRBV30	NA	TRBJ2-2	once	TGTGCCTGGAGTGCGAGAACAGGGTGGGTCACCGGGGAGCTGTTTTTT	CAWSARTGWVTGELFF
TRBV4-3	NA	TRBJ1-1	NA	TGCGCCAGCAGCCGGGTGGGGGGAACTGAAGCTTTCTTT	CASSRVGGTEAFF
TRBV27	TRBD1	TRBJ1-2	NA	TGTGCCAGCAGTTTAAGGGGCACAGGGGAGGGTGGCTACACCTTC	CASSLRGTGEGGYTF
TRBV2	NA	TRBJ2-1	NA	TGTGCCAGCGTAGAGTTGGAAGCTCGCGAGGATCCGCATGAGCAGTTCTTC	CASVELEAREDPHEQFF
TRBV7-9	TRBD1	TRBJ2-5	NA	TGTGCCAGCAGCTTAGACACAGGGGGGCAAGAGACCCAGTACTTC	CASSLDTGGQETQYF
TRBV27	TRBD1	TRBJ2-7	few	TGTGCCAGCAGTTTTTTAGGGACAGGGTCCTACGAGCAGTACTTC	CASSFLGTGSYEQYF
TRBV27	TRBD2	TRBJ2-1	NA	TGTGCCAGCAATCAACTAGCGGGAGGTAATGAGCAGTTCTTC	CASNQLAGGNEQFF
TRBV5-1	NA	TRBJ2-2	NA	TGCGCCAGCAGCTGGTGGGGGGCCGGGGAGCTGTTTTTT	CASSWWGAGELFF
TRBV4-3	TRBD1	TRBJ2-7	NA	TGCGCCAGCAGCTCCGGACAGGGGAGCTCCTACGAGCAGTACTTC	CASSSGQGSSYEQYF
TRBV27	NA	TRBJ2-7	NA	TGTGCCAGCAGCCTCCCCGGGGGCGAGCAGTACTTC	CASSLPGGEQYF
TRBV29-1	NA	TRBJ2-1	NA	TGCAGCGTTGAAGCTCACAATGAGCAGTTCTTC	CSVEAHNEQFF
TRBV10-3	NA	TRBJ2-1	NA	TGTGCCATCAGTGAGCTGCCTTCCAATGAGCAGTTCTTC	CAISELPSNEQFF
TRBV4-2	NA	TRBJ2-3	NA	TGTGCCAGCAGCCCCCGGGACACCACAGATACGCAGTATTTT	CASSPRDTTDTQYF
TRBV10-2	NA	TRBJ2-7	NA	TGCGCCAGCAGTCAAGGGGACGGTGCCTACGAGCAGTACTTC	CASSQGDGAYEQYF
TRBV5-6	NA	TRBJ2-7	NA	TGTGCCAGCAGCCTCCAGGTTCCCAGGCTAACCGACGAGCAGTACTTC	CASSLQVPRLTDEQYF
TRBV6-1	NA	TRBJ2-7	NA	TGTGCCAGCAGTGAAGACATGGGGAGCTACGAGCAGTACTTC	CASSEDMGSYEQYF
TRBV19	NA	TRBJ2-7	NA	TGTGCCAGTGCTCCCGGGACGGATCTCTACGAGCAGTACTTC	CASAPGTDLYEQYF
TRBV4-1	NA	TRBJ2-2	once	TGCGCCAGCGGATACACCGGGGAGCTGTTTTTT	CASGYTGELFF
TRBV27	TRBD2	TRBJ2-7	NA	TGTGCCAGCAGTTTATACCTAGCGGGGGAGGCAGGCTACGAGCAGTACTTC	CASSLYLAGEAGYEQYF
TRBV7-9	TRBD1	TRBJ1-2	NA	TGTGCCAGCAGCTTAGTAGTTACGGGACAGGGGGCCACCTATGGCTACACCTTC	CASSLVVTGQGATYGYTF
TRBV5-4	NA	TRBJ2-7	once	TGTGCCAGCAGCTTGGTCGGGACGCCTCCCTACGAGCAGTACTTC	CASSLVGTPPYEQYF
TRBV4-1	TRBD2	TRBJ2-3	NA	TGCGCCAGCAGCCAAGAAGATAGCGGGGCAGATACGCAGTATTTT	CASSQEDSGADTQYF
TRBV4-3	NA	TRBJ2-7	NA	TGCGCCAGCAGCCCGAGGGGACTCCTCTACGAGCAGTACTTC	CASSPRGLLYEQYF
TRBV5-1	NA	TRBJ2-3	NA	TGCGCCAGCACTCAGACGGGGCCAGATACGCAGTATTTT	CASTQTGPDTQYF
TRBV30	TRBD1	TRBJ1-2	NA	TGTGCCTGGGGCGACAGGGCCAATGGCTACACCTTC	CAWGDRANGYTF
TRBV7-2	NA	TRBJ2-7	NA	TGTGCCAGCTCTGATCGCGGGGGCTGGGGCTACGAGCAGTACTTC	CASSDRGGWGYEQYF
TRBV21-1	NA	TRBJ2-1	few	TGTGCCAGCAGCCCGGCAGCCTATAGCGGACGCGAGTACAATGAGCAGTTCTTC	CASSPAAYSGREYNEQFF
TRBV14	NA	TRBJ2-7	NA	TGTGCCAGCAGCCAAGATTTGAGGGTGAGGAGCTCCTACGAGCAGTACTTC	CASSQDLRVRSSYEQYF
TRBV13	NA	TRBJ1-1	NA	TGTGCCAGCAGCTTACAGGGAGTATTGAACACTGAAGCTTTCTTT	CASSLQGVLNTEAFF
TRBV5-6	NA	TRBJ2-1	NA	TGTGCCAGCAGCTTGCGGAACCATGGTCCCACCTATGACAATGAGCAGTTCTTC	CASSLRNHGPTYDNEQFF
TRBV6-1	NA	TRBJ1-2	NA	TGTGCCAGCAGTGAAAGGCACGATCCAGCTCTCTATGGCTACACCTTC	CASSERHDPALYGYTF
TRBV9	NA	TRBJ2-7	NA	TGTGCCAGCAGCGTGCAGGGGTCAAGCGACGAGCAGTACTTC	CASSVQGSSDEQYF
TRBV4-3	TRBD2	TRBJ2-3	NA	TGCGCCAGCAGCCAAGAAGGGACTAGCGGGATGACAATAGATACGCAGTATTTT	CASSQEGTSGMTIDTQYF
TRBV2	NA	TRBJ2-7	NA	TGTGCCAGCAGTGAAGCTAGCGGTACTGCCTACGAGCAGTACTTC	CASSEASGTAYEQYF
TRBV4-3	NA	TRBJ2-2	NA	TGCGCCAGCAGCCAAGACAGGGGTCCGGGCGGGGAGCTGTTTTTT	CASSQDRGPGGELFF
TRBV4-1	TRBD1	TRBJ2-1	NA	TGCGCCAGCAGCCAAAACTACCGGGACAGGGGGCTAAGTGAGCAGTTCTTC	CASSQNYRDRGLSEQFF
TRBV27	NA	TRBJ2-7	NA	TGTGCCAGCACCCATTCGATCGGTCGGCCCTACGAGCAGTACTTC	CASTHSIGRPYEQYF
TRBV27	NA	TRBJ1-6	NA	TGTGCCAGCAGTTTATCCTCAAGGGATTCACCCCTCCACTTT	CASSLSSRDSPLHF
TRBV9	NA	TRBJ1-5	NA	TGTGCCAGCAGCGTAGGAGGGGACAATCAGCCCCAGCATTTT	CASSVGGDNQPQHF
TRBV7-9	NA	TRBJ2-2	NA	TGTGCCAGCAGTACTCCGGTAGGCCGGGACACCGGGGAGCTGTTTTTT	CASSTPVGRDTGELFF
TRBV27	TRBD1	TRBJ2-7	NA	TGTGCCAGCGGGACAGGGGGCAAGGACGAGCAGTACTTC	CASGTGGKDEQYF
TRBV5-4	NA	TRBJ2-2	NA	TGTGCCAGCAGCTCATTAATAATTGGGGAGCTGTTTTTT	CASSSLIIGELFF